Listed here are 27 T cell receptor beta chains from one sample, sequenced in a study of T-cell memory formation after mild COVID-19. Each CDR3 protein gets one entry after TCRdb re-called the 5' RACE reads with MiXCR. The table has roughly 200,000 distinct CDR3 sequences, roughly 18% seen once. The sample comprised PBMCs or a T cell subset sorted from them (not recorded which). These TCRs come from an adult woman who had mild COVID-19 (a few samples of this study predate the infection). Cell type and time point are not known.

This clonotype was counted between two and nine times. The gene calls are TRBV11-3 and TRBJ2-2; D unresolved. Germline V lookup: CDR1 SGHNT, CDR2 YENEEA. The CDR3 sequence is 14 residues long. V was cut by 3 bases and J by 8 bases, with 13 bases left in between. The CDR3 here is CASSLTFLLGELFF. CDR3 nucleotide sequence: TGTGCCAGCAGCTTGACCTTTCTGTTGGGGGAGCTGTTTTTT.

Only a few counts were recorded for this clonotype. The rearrangement links TRBV20-1 to TRBJ2-3, with TRBD1 as a possible D gene (6 bases). Germline-derived CDR1 and CDR2 are DFQATT and SNEGSKA (reference sequence). The CDR3 extends over 18 amino acids. The V end lost 2 bases, the J end lost 0 bases, and 21 bases lay between the germline ends. The DNA of the CDR3 is TGCAGTGCTAGACCCCTCCCGGGGACAATTATAAGCACAGATACGCAGTATTTT. Residues: CSARPLPGTIISTDTQYF.

The chain combines TRBV25-1 with TRBJ1-2; tentative D call: TRBD1 (5 bases). Trimming cost V 4 bases and J 4 bases, with 13 bases left between them. The CDR3 has 14 residues. The V gene's germline CDR1 is MGHDK and CDR2 SYGVNS. CDR3 protein: CASSGKGASYGYTF. The DNA of the CDR3 is TGTGCCAGCAGTGGTAAAGGGGCCAGCTATGGCTACACCTTC.

In this sample, this clonotype turned up a few times. This rearrangement joins TRBV12-3 or TRBV12-4 to TRBJ1-1; TRBD1 might be the D (5 bases). The V gene lost 1 base and the J gene lost 6 bases, with 9 bases spanning the gap. This CDR3 contains 13 residues. CDR3 sequence (DNA): TGTGCCAGCAGTTTAGTTAGGGGCCCTGAAGCTTTCTTT. Protein: CASSLVRGPEAFF.

The chain joins TRBV20-1 to TRBJ1-1, with D unresolved. The V end was cut by 4 bases, the J end by 6 bases, with 3 bases between. The germline CDR1 and CDR2 sequences are DFQATT and SNEGSKA (reference sequence). The length of the CDR3 is 9 residues. The CDR3 nucleotides are TGCAGTGCTAACGCTGAAGCTTTCTTT. This sequence encodes CSANAEAFF.

The CDR3 DNA reads as TGTGCCGGGTCCCGGGACCCGGCGGGAGATACGCAGTATTTT. It translates to CAGSRDPAGDTQYF. The V and J genes are TRBV9 and TRBJ2-3; D may be TRBD1 or TRBD2 (5 bases each). CDR1 and CDR2 (germline): SGDLS, YYNGEE. The V gene lost 10 bases and the J gene lost 5 bases, with 20 bases spanning the gap. The CDR3 contains 14 residues.

The V gene is TRBV29-1, the J gene TRBJ1-1; a possible D gene is TRBD1 (6 bases). CDR3 length: 13 residues. The germline gives CDR1 SQVTM, CDR2 ANQGSEA. The ends were cut back, 8 bases at V and 1 base at J, with 14 bases in the middle. For the CDR3, the DNA is TGCAGCTCGCGGGGGGGCCAGAACACTGAAGCTTTCTTT. Translating it yields CSSRGGQNTEAFF.

This clonotype was recorded a few times. This rearrangement joins TRBV6-5 to TRBJ2-7; 9 positions match TRBD1. Germline V lookup: CDR1 MNHEY, CDR2 SVGAGI. This CDR3 comprises 15 residues. Losses at the gene ends were 6 bases for V and 3 bases for J; bases not matched to a gene: 9. CDR3 DNA: TGTGCCAGCAGACGCCAGACAGGGGGAGGCTACGAGCAGTACTTC. It codes for CASRRQTGGGYEQYF.

This clonotype was detected a few times. J is TRBJ1-3 and V is TRBV6-5, with D perhaps matching TRBD1 (6 bases). The CDR3 is 16 amino acids. V was clipped by 6 bases and J by 0 bases, with 15 bases between them. Germline V gives CDR1 MNHEY, CDR2 SVGAGI. The CDR3 nucleotides read TGTGCCAGCAGCGACGGGGGCTTGGGCTCTGGAAACACCATATATTTT. Translation gives CASSDGGLGSGNTIYF.

This clonotype was observed a handful of times. DNA for the CDR3: TGTGCCAGCTCATTCGACAGGGAAGGTAGCAATCAGCCCCAGCATTTT. Amino acids: CASSFDREGSNQPQHF. The chain carries TRBV18 and TRBJ1-5; 7 bases agree with TRBD1. The CDR3 runs to 16 residues. V lost 5 bases and J lost 0; bases outside the gene matches: 7. Germline V lookup: CDR1 KGHSH, CDR2 LQKENI.

This clonotype was observed a few times. This rearrangement joins TRBV9 to TRBJ2-5; D perhaps matches TRBD1 (6 bases). The CDR3 consists of 14 residues. Germline V gene lookup returns CDR1 SGDLS and CDR2 YYNGEE. The V end was cut by 1 base, the J end by 4 bases, with 11 bases between. CDR3 sequence: CASSVPRGRETQYF. The CDR3 region has the DNA TGTGCCAGCAGCGTACCCAGGGGAAGAGAGACCCAGTACTTC.

This clonotype was counted between two and nine times. The rearrangement uses TRBV9 and TRBJ2-2; D is possibly TRBD1 (6 bases). V was trimmed by 0 bases and J by 4 bases, leaving 13 bases between them. Looked up from germline, CDR1 is SGDLS and CDR2 is YYNGEE. The CDR3 spans 16 residues. CDR3: CASSVDPRGSTGELFF. The DNA for the CDR3 is TGTGCCAGCAGCGTAGATCCCAGGGGCAGCACCGGGGAGCTGTTTTTT.

The genes are TRBV18 and TRBJ1-2; D not resolved. Germline CDR1 and CDR2: KGHSH and LQKENI. This CDR3 has 11 amino acids. V lost 2 bases and J 6 bases, leaving 4 bases between the germline ends. CDR3 DNA: TGTGCCAGCTCACCAGGGGATGGCTACACCTTC. It codes for CASSPGDGYTF.

There are a few counts of this clonotype. The chain links TRBV6-6 to TRBJ2-1; tentative D call: TRBD1 (5 bases). Germline V CDR1 and CDR2: MNHNY, SVGAGI (reference sequence). There are 12 residues in the CDR3. The V end lost 6 bases, the J end lost 10 bases, and 13 bases lay between the germline ends. The CDR3 sequence is CASRDSAEEQFF. The DNA of the CDR3 is TGTGCCAGCAGAGACAGTGCCGAAGAGCAGTTCTTC.

V usage is TRBV20-1 and J usage is TRBJ2-3, with D perhaps TRBD2 (5 bases). Trimming left V 0 bases short and J 1 base short, with 8 bases between. The CDR3 has 14 residues. The germline V gene has CDR1 DFQATT and CDR2 SNEGSKA (reference sequence). The CDR3 loop reads CSARDPRGTDTQYF. The CDR3 nucleotides read TGCAGTGCTAGAGATCCGCGGGGCACAGATACGCAGTATTTT.

V and J are TRBV24-1 and TRBJ1-1; no reliable D call. CDR1 and CDR2 from the germline V gene are KGHDR and SFDVKD. CDR3 length equals 14 residues. Trimming removed 8 bases at V and 2 bases at J, with 14 bases between. CDR3 DNA sequence: TGTGCCACCATTCCATTTAGGGTTAACACTGAAGCTTTCTTT. Its translation: CATIPFRVNTEAFF.

The V and J genes are TRBV7-2 and TRBJ2-2; 16 bases are a match to TRBD2. The length of the CDR3 is 18 residues. Germline V CDR1 and CDR2: SGHTA, FQGNSA. V gave up 4 bases and J gave up 3 bases; unmatched junction bases: 5. CDR3 coding DNA: TGTGCCAGCAGCTGGAAGGGACTAGCGGGAGGGTACACCGGGGAGCTGTTTTTT. Its translation is CASSWKGLAGGYTGELFF.

This chain joins TRBV7-8 and TRBJ2-3; 7 bases agree with TRBD1. The CDR3 is made up of 16 amino acids. The ends lost 4 bases at V and 2 bases at J; junction bases unmatched: 9. CDR1 and CDR2 (germline): SGHVS, FQNEAQ. The DNA of the CDR3 is TGTGCCAGCAGCTCAACTACAGGGGTTTCCACAGATACGCAGTATTTT. Translating gives CASSSTTGVSTDTQYF.

In this sample, this clonotype turned up a few times. V and J are TRBV27 and TRBJ2-6; 7 bases match TRBD1. With V trimmed by 5 bases and J by 4 bases, 5 bases remained unmatched. Looked up from germline, CDR1 is MNHEY and CDR2 is SMNVEV (reference sequence). This CDR3 spans 15 amino acids. The CDR3 bases are TGTGCCAGCAGTAAGGGGGCGCGAGGGGCCAACGTCCTGACTTTC. Translation gives CASSKGARGANVLTF.

The genes are TRBV29-1 and TRBJ1-1; D ambiguous. Germline V gene sequence: CDR1 SQVTM, CDR2 ANQGSEA. Deletions cut 2 bases from V and 3 bases from J, with 4 bases between. The CDR3 totals 11 residues. CDR3 nucleotide sequence: TGCAGCGTTGAACAGCACACTGAAGCTTTCTTT. Translation gives CSVEQHTEAFF.

V gene TRBV6-5 combines with J gene TRBJ2-7, with 11 bases fitting TRBD2. Trimming removed 2 bases from V and 7 bases from J; junction bases left unmatched: 7. The CDR3 spans 15 residues. From germline, CDR1 is MNHEY and CDR2 SVGAGI. CDR3 coding DNA: TGTGCCAGCAGTTACGTAGCGGGAGGGCCAGGGGAGCAGTACTTC. Amino acids: CASSYVAGGPGEQYF.

V is TRBV7-9 and J is TRBJ2-1; 13 positions agree with TRBD2. V lost 5 bases, J lost 0 bases, and 4 bases stayed unmatched. This CDR3 has 17 residues. Germline loops: CDR1 SEHNR, CDR2 FQNEAQ (reference sequence). The CDR3 DNA reads as TGTGCCAGCAGCGGAGGGACTAGCGGGGCCTCCTACAATGAGCAGTTCTTC. This sequence encodes CASSGGTSGASYNEQFF.

This clonotype was recorded at least ten times. The chain links TRBV12-3 or TRBV12-4 to TRBJ1-1, with TRBD1 as a possible D gene (5 bases). V lost 7 bases and J lost 7, with 13 bases in between. The CDR3 runs 12 residues. CDR3 in DNA: TGTGCCAGCACCTCCGGGACGTTTGAAGCTTTCTTT. Its translation: CASTSGTFEAFF.

The chain uses TRBV9 and TRBJ1-4, with TRBD1 matching over 11 bases. J was trimmed by 8 bases and V by 3 bases; bases with no gene match: 6. The CDR3 has 15 residues. Germline loops: CDR1 SGDLS, CDR2 YYNGEE. For the CDR3, the DNA is TGTGCCAGCAGCGGCGGACAGGGGGCGTGGGAAAAACTGTTTTTT. It translates to CASSGGQGAWEKLFF.

The rearrangement links TRBV7-2 to TRBJ2-3; no definite D call. Germline CDR1 and CDR2: SGHTA and FQGNSA. V dropped 1 base and J dropped 3 bases, with 5 bases sitting between them. This CDR3 has 13 residues. For the CDR3, the DNA is TGTGCCAGCAGCTTAGAGATGACAGATACGCAGTATTTT. It specifies CASSLEMTDTQYF. The complete variable domain, with remaining parts taken from reference TRBV7-2 and TRBJ2-3, reads GAGVSQSPSNKVTEKGKDVELRCDPISGHTALYWYRQSLGQGLEFLIYFQGNSAPDKSGLPSDRFSAERTGGSVSTLTIQRTQQEDSAVYLCASSLEMTDTQYFGPGTRLTVL.

Only a few counts were recorded for this clonotype. V and J are TRBV5-1 and TRBJ1-6; D is unclear. Germline V CDR1 and CDR2: SGHRS, YFSETQ. There are 12 residues in the CDR3. The V gene lost 0 bases and the J gene lost 11 bases, with 6 bases spanning the gap. CDR3 residues: CASSLDKPPLHF. For the CDR3, the DNA is TGCGCCAGCAGCTTGGACAAGCCACCCCTCCACTTT.

In this sample, this clonotype turned up a few times. This chain connects TRBV20-1 to TRBJ2-1; TRBD2 agrees at 13 bases. The ends lost 6 bases at V and 4 bases at J; junction bases unmatched: 15. The CDR3 covers 18 residues. Germline lookup yields CDR1 DFQATT and CDR2 SNEGSKA (reference sequence). CDR3 amino acids: CSATTSGRKGGKYNEQFF. The CDR3 DNA reads TGCAGTGCCACGACTAGCGGGAGGAAAGGGGGCAAATACAATGAGCAGTTCTTC.